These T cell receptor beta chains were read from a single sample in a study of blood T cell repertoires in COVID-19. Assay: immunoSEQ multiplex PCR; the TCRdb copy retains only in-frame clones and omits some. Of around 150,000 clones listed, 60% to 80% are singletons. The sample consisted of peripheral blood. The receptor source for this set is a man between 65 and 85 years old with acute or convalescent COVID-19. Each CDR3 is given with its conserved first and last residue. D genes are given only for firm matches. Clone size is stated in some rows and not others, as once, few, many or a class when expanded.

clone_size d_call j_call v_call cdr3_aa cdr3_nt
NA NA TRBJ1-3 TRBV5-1 CASQQATSSGNTIYF TGCGCCAGCCAACAGGCGACTAGCTCTGGAAACACCATATATTTT
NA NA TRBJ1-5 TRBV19 CASSIVEGRANQPQHF TGTGCCAGTAGTATAGTGGAGGGCCGAGCCAATCAGCCCCAGCATTTT
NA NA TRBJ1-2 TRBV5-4 CASTTIGVHGYTF TGTGCCAGCACCACTATAGGGGTTCATGGCTACACCTTC
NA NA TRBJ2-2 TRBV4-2 CASSQVPGANTGELFF TGTGCCAGCAGCCAAGTCCCGGGAGCGAACACCGGGGAGCTGTTTTTT
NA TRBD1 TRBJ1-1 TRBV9 CASSAGQSEAFF TGTGCCAGCAGCGCGGGACAGTCTGAAGCTTTCTTT
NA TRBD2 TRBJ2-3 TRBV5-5 CASSQGLAGPTDTQYF TGTGCCAGCAGCCAGGGACTAGCGGGACCCACAGATACGCAGTATTTT
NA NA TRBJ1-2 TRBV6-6 CASSYYAGDGYTF TGTGCCAGCAGCTACTACGCGGGGGATGGCTACACCTTC
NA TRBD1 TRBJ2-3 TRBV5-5 CASSLVGQGADTQYF TGTGCCAGCAGCTTGGTGGGACAGGGGGCAGATACGCAGTATTTT
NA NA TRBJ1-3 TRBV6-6 CASREGFLRRDTIYF TGTGCCAGCAGAGAAGGATTCCTCCGGAGAGACACCATATATTTT
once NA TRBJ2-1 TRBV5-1 CASSLVASGLGDEQFF TGCGCCAGCAGCTTGGTGGCGTCGGGACTCGGCGATGAGCAGTTCTTC
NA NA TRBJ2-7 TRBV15 CATSRPTGAEISYEQYF TGTGCCACCAGCAGACCGACCGGAGCGGAAATATCCTACGAGCAGTACTTC
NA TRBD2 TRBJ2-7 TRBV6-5 CASSWTSGGTYEQYF TGTGCCAGCAGTTGGACTAGCGGGGGGACCTACGAGCAGTACTTC
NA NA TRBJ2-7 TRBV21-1 CASSKEKGQGCEQYF TGTGCCAGCAGCAAAGAGAAGGGACAGGGTTGCGAGCAGTACTTC
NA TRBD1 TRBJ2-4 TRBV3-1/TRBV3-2 CASSQADRGLWYF TGTGCCAGCAGCCAAGCCGATAGGGGGCTATGGTACTTC
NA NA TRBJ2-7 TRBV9 CASSLGGTQPYEQYF TGTGCCAGCAGCCTGGGCGGGACGCAACCCTACGAGCAGTACTTC
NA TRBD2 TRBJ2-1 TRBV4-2 CASSQEASGSYNEQFF TGTGCCAGCAGCCAAGAAGCTAGCGGGTCCTACAATGAGCAGTTCTTC
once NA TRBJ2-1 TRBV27 CASSLLRHNEQFF TGTGCCAGCAGTTTATTGCGGCACAATGAGCAGTTCTTC
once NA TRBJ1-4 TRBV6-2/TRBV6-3 CASSYGQINEKLFF TGTGCCAGCAGTTACGGACAGATTAATGAAAAACTGTTTTTT
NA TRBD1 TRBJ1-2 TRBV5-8 CASSLAQGALANYGYTF TGTGCCAGCAGCTTGGCCCAGGGGGCCCTCGCTAACTATGGCTACACCTTC
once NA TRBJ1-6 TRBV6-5 CASSYSWQGNSPLHF TGTGCCAGCAGTTACTCGTGGCAGGGAAATTCACCCCTCCACTTT
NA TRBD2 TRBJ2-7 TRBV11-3 CASSANRLAGGSEQYF TGTGCCAGCAGCGCCAACCGACTAGCGGGAGGTTCCGAGCAGTACTTC
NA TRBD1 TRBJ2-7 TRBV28 CASSLFGQGVDEQYF TGTGCCAGCAGTTTGTTCGGACAGGGAGTCGACGAGCAGTACTTC
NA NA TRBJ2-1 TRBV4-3 CASSQARDTNNEQFF TGCGCCAGCAGCCAAGCACGGGACACCAACAATGAGCAGTTCTTC
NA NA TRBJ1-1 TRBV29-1 CSVEDLSGAGTEAFF TGCAGCGTTGAAGATCTTTCAGGGGCGGGTACTGAAGCTTTCTTT
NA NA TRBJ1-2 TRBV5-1 CASSLTPDSNYGYTF TGCGCCAGCAGCTTGACTCCGGACAGTAACTATGGCTACACCTTC
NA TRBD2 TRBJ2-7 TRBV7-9 CASSGTTYEQYF TGTGCCAGCAGCGGGACTACGTACGAGCAGTACTTC
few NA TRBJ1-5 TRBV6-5 CASVAQGSNQPQHF TGTGCCAGCGTTGCACAGGGTTCGAATCAGCCCCAGCATTTT
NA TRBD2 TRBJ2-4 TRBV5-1 CASSLSASGATKNIQYF TGCGCCAGCAGCTTGTCGGCTAGCGGGGCGACCAAAAACATTCAGTACTTC
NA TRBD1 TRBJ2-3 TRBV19 CASSRQGSTDTQYF TGTGCCAGTAGTAGACAGGGGTCCACAGATACGCAGTATTTT
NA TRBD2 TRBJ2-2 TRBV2 CASSYWGGNTGELFF TGTGCCAGCAGTTACTGGGGGGGGAACACCGGGGAGCTGTTTTTT
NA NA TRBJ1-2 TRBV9 CASSVVALPVRGNYGYTF TGTGCCAGCAGCGTAGTAGCCCTCCCGGTGAGGGGGAACTATGGCTACACCTTC
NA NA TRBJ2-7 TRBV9 CASSVAERRIDEQYF TGTGCCAGCAGCGTAGCGGAGCGAAGGATCGACGAGCAGTACTTC
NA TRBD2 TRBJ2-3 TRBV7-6 CASTLRAAGGDTQYF TGTGCCAGCACCCTAAGGGCAGCGGGGGGAGATACGCAGTATTTT
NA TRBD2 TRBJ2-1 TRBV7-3 CASSLGSGRIDEQFF TGTGCCAGCAGCTTAGGTAGCGGGAGGATCGATGAGCAGTTCTTC
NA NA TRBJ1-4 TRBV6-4 CASTAAIGEKLFF TGTGCCAGCACAGCAGCGATCGGTGAAAAACTGTTTTTT
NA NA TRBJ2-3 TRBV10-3 CAIQGPSTDTQYF TGTGCCATACAGGGTCCTAGCACAGATACGCAGTATTTT
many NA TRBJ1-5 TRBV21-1 CASSLWGYSNQPQHF TGTGCCAGCAGCCTGTGGGGCTATAGCAATCAGCCCCAGCATTTT